This record covers a single T cell receptor delta chain. A far larger clone is one base from this, pointing to a likely read error. The same CDR3 also results from other DNA sequences found in this sample. Germline V CDR1 and CDR2: GEAIGNYY, EKD. The CDR3 length is 14 residues. The sample belongs to a study of gamma-delta T cells after stem cell transplantation. TCRdb reran clone calling via CATT on the RT-PCR reads. Altogether some 10,000 delta-chain clones are present, 1% to 1.5% being singletons, with the ten largest covering around a tenth. The chain joins TRDV2 to TRDJ1; no reliable D call. The sequenced sample consisted of gamma-delta T cells. This receptor was identified in a human donor. It is not recorded whose cells these are; they may come from a transplant donor. For the CDR3, the DNA is TGTGCCTGTGACAAACTACAAGGCACCGATAAACTCATCTTC. As protein: CACDKLQGTDKLIF.